The T cell receptor (beta chain) under discussion was sequenced for a study of T cells in Graves' hyperthyroidism and ophthalmopathy. RNA transcripts provided the source from which TCR beta CDR3 regions were amplified. Primed by the HTBI set, a first-round RT-PCR was run on the TCR CDR3. TCRdb itself ran the multiplex PCR reads through MiXCR, one entry per CDR3 protein. The table includes about 360,000 distinct CDR3 sequences, under 15% detected once. Per germline, CDR1 SGHRS and CDR2 YFSETQ. This CDR3 contains 15 residues. Trimming stripped 4 bases from V and 1 base from J, with 12 bases between. This clonotype was seen repeatedly, ten times or more.

This sequence was found in a woman aged 18-35 years with Graves' hyperthyroidism. The rearrangement links TRBV5-1 to TRBJ1-5; D unresolved. Sequenced sample: blood. The DNA for the CDR3 is TGCGCCAGCAGCCCCGACGGGCGAAGCAATCAGCCCCAGCATTTT. Protein product: CASSPDGRSNQPQHF.